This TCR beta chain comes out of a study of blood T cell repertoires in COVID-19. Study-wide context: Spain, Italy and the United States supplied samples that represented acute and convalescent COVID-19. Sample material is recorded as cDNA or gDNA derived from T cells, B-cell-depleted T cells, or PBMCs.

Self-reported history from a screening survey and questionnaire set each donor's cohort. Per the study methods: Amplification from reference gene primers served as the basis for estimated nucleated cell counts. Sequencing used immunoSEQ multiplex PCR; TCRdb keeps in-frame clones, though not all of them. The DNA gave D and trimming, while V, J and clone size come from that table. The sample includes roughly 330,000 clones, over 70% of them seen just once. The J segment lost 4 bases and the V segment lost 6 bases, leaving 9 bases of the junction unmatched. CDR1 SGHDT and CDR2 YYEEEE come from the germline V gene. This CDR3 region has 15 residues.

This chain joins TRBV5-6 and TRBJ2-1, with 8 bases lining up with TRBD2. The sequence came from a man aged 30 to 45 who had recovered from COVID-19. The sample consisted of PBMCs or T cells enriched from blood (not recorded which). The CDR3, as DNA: TGTGCCAGCACCCTCGGGGGGGGCCGATACAATGAGCAGTTCTTC. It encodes CASTLGGGRYNEQFF.